This passage covers 12 T cell receptor beta chains from one sample sequenced in a study of blood T cell repertoires in COVID-19. Assay used: immunoSEQ multiplex PCR; TCRdb lists only in-frame clones, some missing. Among approximately 290,000 clones listed, approximately 90% were seen once. Sequences were obtained from peripheral blood. The receptors shown here come from a man aged 18-30 years with active or convalescent COVID-19.

The chain employs TRBV5-1 and TRBJ2-2; possibly TRBD2 for D (5 bases). This CDR3 comprises 16 residues. Trimming took off 3 bases at V and 2 bases at J, with 14 bases between the two ends. Germline CDR1 reads SGHRS; CDR2 reads YFSETQ. CDR3 DNA: TGCGCCAGCAGCTGGACCCCGGGAAGTAACACCGGGGAGCTGTTTTTT. Translated: CASSWTPGSNTGELFF.

V is TRBV28 and J is TRBJ2-7, with 9 nucleotides matching TRBD1. This CDR3 spans 14 amino acids. V lost 3 bases to trimming and J lost 6 bases; unmatched junction nucleotides: 6. Germline CDR1 reads MDHEN; CDR2 reads SYDVKM. This CDR3 is CASSFRDRVREQYF. The CDR3 DNA reads as TGTGCCAGCAGTTTCCGGGACAGGGTTCGCGAGCAGTACTTC.

This rearrangement joins TRBV3-1 (or the pseudogene TRBV3-2) to TRBJ1-2; the D is unclear. Trimming left V 0 bases short and J 4 bases short, with 6 bases between. Per the germline V gene, CDR1 is LGHDT and CDR2 is YNNKEL (reference sequence). The CDR3 runs 13 residues. The CDR3 DNA reads TGTGCCAGCAGCCAAGACAGCGTCTATGGCTACACCTTC. Protein: CASSQDSVYGYTF.

This clone appeared once. The chain joins TRBV24-1 to TRBJ2-3; 11 bases match TRBD2. V was clipped by 7 bases and J by 6 bases; unmatched bases: 11. The germline V gene encodes CDR1 KGHDR and CDR2 SFDVKD. The CDR3 is 16 amino acids. The CDR3 protein is CATSPGTSGRGDTQYF. Written as DNA, the CDR3 is TGTGCCACCAGCCCCGGGACTAGCGGCCGAGGGGATACGCAGTATTTT.

The chain uses TRBV18 and TRBJ1-2; D is undetermined. Germline CDR1 and CDR2: KGHSH and LQKENI. V shed 3 bases and J shed 2 bases, with 10 bases lying between them. The CDR3 loop spans 14 amino acids. The CDR3 is CASSPAAENYGYTF. Here the CDR3 DNA reads TGTGCCAGCTCACCCGCGGCGGAGAACTATGGCTACACCTTC.

CDR3 residues: CASSLIRSVLGGQGTSGQPQHF. CDR3 coding DNA: TGTGCCAGCAGCTTAATACGCTCGGTGTTAGGGGGACAGGGGACGTCCGGACAGCCCCAGCATTTT. V and J are TRBV7-3 and TRBJ1-5; 10 bases are shared with TRBD1. The V and J ends lost 1 base and 7 bases, in that order; junction bases with no gene match: 25. CDR3 length equals 22 residues. CDR1 SGHTA and CDR2 FQGTGA come from the germline V gene.

This chain connects TRBV11-2 to TRBJ2-6; D might be TRBD1 (6 bases). With 3 bases removed from V and 0 bases from J, the gap between germline ends came to 15 bases. This CDR3 has 18 residues. From germline, CDR1 is SGHAT and CDR2 FQNNGV. Written as DNA, the CDR3 is TGTGCCAGCAGCTTCTCCAGGGGCAGAGACTCTGGGGCCAACGTCCTGACTTTC. Translation gives CASSFSRGRDSGANVLTF.

This rearrangement joins TRBV7-2 to TRBJ1-5, with D maybe TRBD1 (5 bases). The V gene lost 2 bases and the J gene lost 3 bases, with 11 bases spanning the gap. The CDR3 sequence is 15 residues long. Germline CDR1 and CDR2: SGHTA and FQGNSA. The CDR3 spells CASSLRGNINQPQHF. CDR3 DNA sequence: TGTGCCAGCAGCTTAAGGGGAAACATCAATCAGCCCCAGCATTTT.

The genes are TRBV4-3 and TRBJ2-3; the D gene is possibly TRBD2 (6 bases). CDR1 is LGHNA, CDR2 YSLEER, per germline. V gave up 4 bases and J gave up 3 bases, with 14 bases separating them. The CDR3 has 15 residues. In DNA form, the CDR3 reads TGCGCCAGCAGCCCGCGGGGTCAGGGAACAGATACGCAGTATTTT. Its translation is CASSPRGQGTDTQYF.

This clone was detected only once. V gene TRBV5-8 combines with J gene TRBJ2-3, with 8 nucleotides matching TRBD2. The CDR3 loop spans 16 amino acids. The V segment lost 0 bases and the J segment 4 bases; nucleotides outside the gene matches: 7. CDR1 is SGHTS, CDR2 YDEGEE, per germline. The DNA for the CDR3 is TGTGCCAGCAGCTTGGGGACTAGCAGCTCCCCAGATACGCAGTATTTT. It translates to CASSLGTSSSPDTQYF.

This clone was counted once. V and J are TRBV4-1 and TRBJ2-3; 11 bases agree with TRBD2. Germline CDR1 reads MGHRA; CDR2 reads YSYEKL. The CDR3 covers 18 residues. The ends lost 4 bases at V and 0 bases at J; junction bases unmatched: 9. CDR3 residues: CASSLRLAGPTSTDTQYF. The CDR3 DNA follows: TGCGCCAGCAGCCTGAGACTAGCGGGGCCAACTAGCACAGATACGCAGTATTTT.

The V and J genes are TRBV28 and TRBJ1-6; D remains ambiguous. Germline V gene sequence: CDR1 MDHEN, CDR2 SYDVKM. This CDR3 spans 16 amino acids. V gave up 2 bases and J gave up 4 bases, with 12 bases separating them. Written as DNA, the CDR3 is TGTGCCAGCAGTTTACCCGGCGCAGGTTATAATTCACCCCTCCACTTT. Protein product: CASSLPGAGYNSPLHF. The complete variable domain, with remaining parts taken from reference TRBV28 and TRBJ1-6, reads DVKVTQSSRYLVKRTGEKVFLECVQDMDHENMFWYRQDPGLGLRLIYFSYDVKMKEKGDIPEGYSVSREKKERFSLILESASTNQTSMYLCASSLPGAGYNSPLHFGNGTRLTVT.